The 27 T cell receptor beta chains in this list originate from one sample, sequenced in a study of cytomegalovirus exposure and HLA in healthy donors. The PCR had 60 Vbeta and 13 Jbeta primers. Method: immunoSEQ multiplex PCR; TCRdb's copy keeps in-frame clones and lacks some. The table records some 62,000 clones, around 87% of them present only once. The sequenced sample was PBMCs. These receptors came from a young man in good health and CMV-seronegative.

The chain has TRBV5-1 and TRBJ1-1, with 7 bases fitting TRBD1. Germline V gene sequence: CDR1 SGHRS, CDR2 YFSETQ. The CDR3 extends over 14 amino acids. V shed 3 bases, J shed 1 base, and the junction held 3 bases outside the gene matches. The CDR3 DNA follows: TGCGCCAGCAGCTCGACAGGGTCGAACACTGAAGCTTTCTTT. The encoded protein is CASSSTGSNTEAFF.

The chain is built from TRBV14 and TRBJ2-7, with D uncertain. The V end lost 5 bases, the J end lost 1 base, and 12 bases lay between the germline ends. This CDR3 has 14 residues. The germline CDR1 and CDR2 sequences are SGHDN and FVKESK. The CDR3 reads CASSGRGGSYEQYF. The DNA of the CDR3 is TGTGCCAGCAGCGGTAGAGGCGGATCCTACGAGCAGTACTTC. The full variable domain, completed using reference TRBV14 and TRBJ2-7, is EAGVTQFPSHSVIEKGQTVTLRCDPISGHDNLYWYRRVMGKEIKFLLHFVKESKQDESGMPNNRFLAERTGGTYSTLKVQPAELEDSGVYFCASSGRGGSYEQYFGPGTRLTVT.

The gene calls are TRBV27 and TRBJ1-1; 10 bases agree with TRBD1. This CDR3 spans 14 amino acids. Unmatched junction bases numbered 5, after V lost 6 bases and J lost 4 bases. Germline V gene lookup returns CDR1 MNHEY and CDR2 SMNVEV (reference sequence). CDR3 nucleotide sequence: TGTGCCAGCAGGACGACAGGGGGCATCACTGAAGCTTTCTTT. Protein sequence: CASRTTGGITEAFF.

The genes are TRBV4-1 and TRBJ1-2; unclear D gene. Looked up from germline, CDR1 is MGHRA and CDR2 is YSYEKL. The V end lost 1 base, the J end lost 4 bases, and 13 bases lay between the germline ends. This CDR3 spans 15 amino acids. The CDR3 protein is CASSQGPRQVYGYTF. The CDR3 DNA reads TGCGCCAGCAGCCAAGGCCCAAGGCAGGTCTATGGCTACACCTTC.

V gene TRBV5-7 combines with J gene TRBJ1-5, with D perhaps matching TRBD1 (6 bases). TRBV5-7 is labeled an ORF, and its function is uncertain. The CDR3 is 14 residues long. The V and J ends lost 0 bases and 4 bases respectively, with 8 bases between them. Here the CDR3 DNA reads TGTGCCAGCAGCTTGGAACAGGGAAATCAGCCCCAGCATTTT. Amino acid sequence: CASSLEQGNQPQHF.

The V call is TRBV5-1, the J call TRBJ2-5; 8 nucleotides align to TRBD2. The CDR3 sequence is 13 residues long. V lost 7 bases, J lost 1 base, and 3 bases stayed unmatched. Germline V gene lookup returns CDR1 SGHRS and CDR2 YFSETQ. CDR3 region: CASGSGGQETQYF. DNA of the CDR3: TGCGCCAGCGGGAGCGGGGGCCAAGAGACCCAGTACTTC.

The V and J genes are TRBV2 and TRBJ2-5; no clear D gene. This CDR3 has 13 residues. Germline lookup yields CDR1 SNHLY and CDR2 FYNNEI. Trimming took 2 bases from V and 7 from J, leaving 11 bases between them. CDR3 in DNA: TGTGCCAGCAGTGAATCACGGTCTGGGACCCAGTACTTC. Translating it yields CASSESRSGTQYF.

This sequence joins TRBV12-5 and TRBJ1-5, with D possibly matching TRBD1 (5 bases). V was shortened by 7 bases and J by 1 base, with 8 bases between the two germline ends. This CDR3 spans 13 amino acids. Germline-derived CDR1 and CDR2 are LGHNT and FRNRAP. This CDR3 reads CASARVSNQPQHF. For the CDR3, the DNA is TGTGCTAGTGCCAGGGTAAGCAATCAGCCCCAGCATTTT.

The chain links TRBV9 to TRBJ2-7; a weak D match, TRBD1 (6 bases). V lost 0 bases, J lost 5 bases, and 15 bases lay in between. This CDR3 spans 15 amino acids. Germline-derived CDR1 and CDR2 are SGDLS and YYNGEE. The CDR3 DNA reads TGTGCCAGCAGCGTAGGGGCAGGGGATTATGACGAGCAGTACTTC. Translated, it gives CASSVGAGDYDEQYF. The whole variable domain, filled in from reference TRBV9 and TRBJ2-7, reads DSGVTQTPKHLITATGQRVTLRCSPRSGDLSVYWYQQSLDQGLQFLIQYYNGEERAKGNILERFSAQQFPDLHSELNLSSLELGDSALYFCASSVGAGDYDEQYFGPGTRLTVT.

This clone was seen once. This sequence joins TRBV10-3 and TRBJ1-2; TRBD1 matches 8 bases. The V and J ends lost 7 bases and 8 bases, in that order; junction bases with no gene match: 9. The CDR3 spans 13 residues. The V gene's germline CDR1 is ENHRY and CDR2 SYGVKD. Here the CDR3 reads CAINPDRAEGYTF. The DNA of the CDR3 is TGTGCCATCAACCCGGACAGGGCAGAGGGCTACACCTTC.

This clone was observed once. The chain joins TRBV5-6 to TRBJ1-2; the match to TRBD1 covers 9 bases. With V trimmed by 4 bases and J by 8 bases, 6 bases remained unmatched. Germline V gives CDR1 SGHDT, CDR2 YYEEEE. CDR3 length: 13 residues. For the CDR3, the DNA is TGTGCCAGCAGCCGGGGACAGGGTGGCGGCTACACCTTC. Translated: CASSRGQGGGYTF.

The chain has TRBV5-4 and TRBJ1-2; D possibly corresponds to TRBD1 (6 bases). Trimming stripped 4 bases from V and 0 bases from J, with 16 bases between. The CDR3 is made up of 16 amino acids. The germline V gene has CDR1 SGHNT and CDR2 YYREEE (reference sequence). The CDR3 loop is CASSHAGQPPNYGYTF. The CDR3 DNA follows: TGTGCCAGCAGCCATGCCGGACAGCCGCCTAACTATGGCTACACCTTC. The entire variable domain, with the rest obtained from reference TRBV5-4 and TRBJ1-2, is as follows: ETGVTQSPTHLIKTRGQQVTLRCSSQSGHNTVSWYQQALGQGPQFIFQYYREEENGRGNFPPRFSGLQFPNYSSELNVNALELDDSALYLCASSHAGQPPNYGYTFGSGTRLTVV.

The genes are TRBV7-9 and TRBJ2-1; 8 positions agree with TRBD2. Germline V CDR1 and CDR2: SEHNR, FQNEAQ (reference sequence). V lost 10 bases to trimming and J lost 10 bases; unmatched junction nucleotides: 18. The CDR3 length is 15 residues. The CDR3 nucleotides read TGTGCCACCCGGGGGGGCGGGCCGTTGGGCGGCGAGCAGTTCTTC. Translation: CATRGGGPLGGEQFF.

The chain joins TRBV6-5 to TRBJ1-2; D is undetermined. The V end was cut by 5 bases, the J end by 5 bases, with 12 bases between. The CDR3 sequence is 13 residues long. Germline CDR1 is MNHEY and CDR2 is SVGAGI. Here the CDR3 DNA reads TGTGCCAGCAGTCCCGGGAGGGCGTATGGCTACACCTTC. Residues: CASSPGRAYGYTF.

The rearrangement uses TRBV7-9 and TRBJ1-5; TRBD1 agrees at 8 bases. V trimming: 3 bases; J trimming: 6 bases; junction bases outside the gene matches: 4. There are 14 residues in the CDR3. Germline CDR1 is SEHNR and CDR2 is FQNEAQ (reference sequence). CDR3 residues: CASSLSTGGQPQHF. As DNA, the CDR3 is TGTGCCAGCAGCTTGTCTACAGGGGGTCAGCCCCAGCATTTT.

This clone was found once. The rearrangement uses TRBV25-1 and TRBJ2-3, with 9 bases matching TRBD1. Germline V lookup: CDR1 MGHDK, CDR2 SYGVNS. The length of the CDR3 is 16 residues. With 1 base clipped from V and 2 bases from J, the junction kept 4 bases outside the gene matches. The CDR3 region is CASSESGTGHTDTQYF. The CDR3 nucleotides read TGTGCCAGCAGTGAATCAGGGACAGGGCACACAGATACGCAGTATTTT.

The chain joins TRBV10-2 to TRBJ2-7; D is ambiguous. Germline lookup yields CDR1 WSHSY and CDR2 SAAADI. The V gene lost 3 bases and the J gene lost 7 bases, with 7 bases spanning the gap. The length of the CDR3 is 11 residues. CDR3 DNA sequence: TGCGCCAGCAGTGAAATGGAGGAGCAGTACTTC. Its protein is CASSEMEEQYF.

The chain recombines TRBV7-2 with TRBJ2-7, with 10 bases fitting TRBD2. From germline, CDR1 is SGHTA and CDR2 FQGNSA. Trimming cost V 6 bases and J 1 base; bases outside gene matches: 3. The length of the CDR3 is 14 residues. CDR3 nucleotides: TGTGCCAGCAGACTAGCGGGGTCTTCCTACGAGCAGTACTTC. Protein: CASRLAGSSYEQYF.

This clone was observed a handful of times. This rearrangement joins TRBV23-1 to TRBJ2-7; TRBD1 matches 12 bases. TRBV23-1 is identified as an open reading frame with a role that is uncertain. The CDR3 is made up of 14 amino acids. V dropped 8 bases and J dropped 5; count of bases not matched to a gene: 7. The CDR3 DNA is TGCGCCAGCTCCCGGGACAGGGGGCACCACGAGCAGTACTTC. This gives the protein CASSRDRGHHEQYF.

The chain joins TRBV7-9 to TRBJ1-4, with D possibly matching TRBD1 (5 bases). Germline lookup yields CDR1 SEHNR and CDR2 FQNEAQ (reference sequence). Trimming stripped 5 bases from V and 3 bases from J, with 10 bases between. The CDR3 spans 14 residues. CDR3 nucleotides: TGTGCCAGCAGCACCGACAGCGCTAATGAAAAACTGTTTTTT. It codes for CASSTDSANEKLFF.

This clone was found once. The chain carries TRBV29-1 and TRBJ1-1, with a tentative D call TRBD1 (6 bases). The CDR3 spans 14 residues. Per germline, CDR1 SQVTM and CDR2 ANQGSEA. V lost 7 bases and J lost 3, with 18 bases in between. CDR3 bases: TGCAGCGGGGTAGGGGGGGGGCGTGACACTGAAGCTTTCTTT. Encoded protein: CSGVGGGRDTEAFF.

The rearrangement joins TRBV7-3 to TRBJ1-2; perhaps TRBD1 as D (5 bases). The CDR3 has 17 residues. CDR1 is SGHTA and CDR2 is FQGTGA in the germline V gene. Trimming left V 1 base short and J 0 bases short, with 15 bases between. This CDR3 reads CASSLNPATAANYGYTF. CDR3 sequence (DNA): TGTGCCAGCAGCTTAAATCCCGCGACAGCTGCTAACTATGGCTACACCTTC. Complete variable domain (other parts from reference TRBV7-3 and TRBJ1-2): GAGVSQTPSNKVTEKGKYVELRCDPISGHTALYWYRQSLGQGPEFLIYFQGTGAADDSGLPNDRFFAVRPEGSVSTLKIQRTERGDSAVYLCASSLNPATAANYGYTFGSGTRLTVV.

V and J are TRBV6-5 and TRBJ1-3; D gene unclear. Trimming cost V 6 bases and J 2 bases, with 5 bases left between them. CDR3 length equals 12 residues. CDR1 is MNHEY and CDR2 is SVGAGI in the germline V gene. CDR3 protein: CASRAAGNTIYF. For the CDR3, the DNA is TGTGCCAGCAGGGCCGCTGGAAACACCATATATTTT.

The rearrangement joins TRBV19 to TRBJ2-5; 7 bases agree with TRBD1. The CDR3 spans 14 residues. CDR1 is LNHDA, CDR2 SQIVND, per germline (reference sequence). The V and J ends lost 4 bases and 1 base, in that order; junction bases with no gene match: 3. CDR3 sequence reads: CASSTDRSQETQYF. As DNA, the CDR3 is TGTGCCAGTAGTACGGACAGGAGCCAAGAGACCCAGTACTTC.

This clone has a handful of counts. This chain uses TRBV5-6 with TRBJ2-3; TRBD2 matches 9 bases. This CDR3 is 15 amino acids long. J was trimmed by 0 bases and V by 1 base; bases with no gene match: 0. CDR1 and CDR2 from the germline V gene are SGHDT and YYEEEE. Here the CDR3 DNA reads TGTGCCAGCAGCTTGCTAGCGGGAAGCACAGATACGCAGTATTTT. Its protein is CASSLLAGSTDTQYF.

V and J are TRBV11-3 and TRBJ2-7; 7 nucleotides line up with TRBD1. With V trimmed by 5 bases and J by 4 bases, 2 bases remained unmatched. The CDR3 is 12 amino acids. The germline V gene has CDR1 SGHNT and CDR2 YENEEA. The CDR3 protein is CASSATGYEQYF. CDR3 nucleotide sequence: TGTGCCAGCAGCGCGACAGGGTACGAGCAGTACTTC.

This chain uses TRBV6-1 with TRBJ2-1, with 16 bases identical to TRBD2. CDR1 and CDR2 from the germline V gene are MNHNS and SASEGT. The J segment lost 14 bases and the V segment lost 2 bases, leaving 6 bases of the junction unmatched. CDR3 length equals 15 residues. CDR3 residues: CASSEMGLAGGPEFF. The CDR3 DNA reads TGTGCCAGCAGTGAAATGGGACTAGCGGGGGGGCCGGAGTTCTTC.